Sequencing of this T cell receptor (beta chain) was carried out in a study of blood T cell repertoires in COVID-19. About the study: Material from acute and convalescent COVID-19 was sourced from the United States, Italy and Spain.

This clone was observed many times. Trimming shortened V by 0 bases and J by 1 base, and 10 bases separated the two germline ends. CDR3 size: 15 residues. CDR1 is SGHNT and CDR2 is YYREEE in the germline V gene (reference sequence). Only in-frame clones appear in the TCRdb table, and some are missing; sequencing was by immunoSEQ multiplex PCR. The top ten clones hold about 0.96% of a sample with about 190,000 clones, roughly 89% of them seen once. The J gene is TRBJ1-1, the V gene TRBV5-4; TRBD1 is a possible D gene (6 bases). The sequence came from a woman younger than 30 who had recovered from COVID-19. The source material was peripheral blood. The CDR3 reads CASSLDRAPNTEAFF. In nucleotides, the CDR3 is TGTGCCAGCAGCTTGGACAGGGCTCCGAACACTGAAGCTTTCTTT.